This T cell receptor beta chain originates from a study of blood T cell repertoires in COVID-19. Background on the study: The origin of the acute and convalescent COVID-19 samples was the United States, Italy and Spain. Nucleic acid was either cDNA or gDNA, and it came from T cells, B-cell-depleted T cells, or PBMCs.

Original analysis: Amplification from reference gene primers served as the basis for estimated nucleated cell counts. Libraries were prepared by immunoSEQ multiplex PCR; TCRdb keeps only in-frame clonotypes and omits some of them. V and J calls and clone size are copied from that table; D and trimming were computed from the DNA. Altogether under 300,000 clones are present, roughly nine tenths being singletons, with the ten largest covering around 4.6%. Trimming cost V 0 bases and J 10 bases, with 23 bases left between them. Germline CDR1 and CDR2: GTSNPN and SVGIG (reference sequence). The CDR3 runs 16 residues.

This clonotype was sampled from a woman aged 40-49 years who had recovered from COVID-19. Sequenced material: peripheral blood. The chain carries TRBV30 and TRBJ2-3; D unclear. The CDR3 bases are TGTGCCTGGAGTGTATACGGAAAACACGCTGGAGACGCGCAGTATTTT. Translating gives CAWSVYGKHAGDAQYF.